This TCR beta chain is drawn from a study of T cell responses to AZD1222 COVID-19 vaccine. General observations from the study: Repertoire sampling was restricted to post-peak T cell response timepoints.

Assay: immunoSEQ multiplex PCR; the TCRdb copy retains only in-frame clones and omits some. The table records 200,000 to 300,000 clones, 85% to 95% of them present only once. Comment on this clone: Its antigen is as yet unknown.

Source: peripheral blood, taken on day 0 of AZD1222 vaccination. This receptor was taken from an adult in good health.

The CDR3: CASRAGLGTGELFF. As DNA, the CDR3 is TGTGCCAGCAGGGCGGGGCTCGGGACCGGGGAGCTGTTTTTT. The J gene is TRBJ2-2, the V gene TRBV2; TRBD2 is a possible D gene (6 bases). This CDR3 is 14 amino acids long. Germline CDR1 and CDR2: SNHLY and FYNNEI. The ends were cut back, 6 bases at V and 5 bases at J, with 13 bases in the middle.